This paragraph reports one T cell receptor (beta chain). Germline assignment: CDR1 MRHNA and CDR2 SNTAGT. The CDR3 is 13 residues long. Trimming cost V 5 bases and J 8 bases, with 15 bases left between them. These data belong to a study of blood T cell repertoires in COVID-19. Seattle researchers signed up patients amid active infection and tracked them longitudinally. Repertoires were generated with immunoSEQ multiplex PCR, while TCRdb's copy carries only in-frame clones and drops some. The sample lists a few hundred thousand clones, more than 80% occurring once. V and J are TRBV6-4 and TRBJ1-2; D uncertain. This TCR was sampled from a woman aged 25 to 39 with COVID-19, enrolled during active disease. The sequenced sample consisted of peripheral blood. In DNA, the CDR3 is TGTGCCAGCAGTTCCGGGGTTCTAGGAGGCTACACCTTC. Protein product: CASSSGVLGGYTF.